This T cell receptor (beta chain) is from a study of T cells in tumors after PD-1 blockade. Study-level information: Excluded were patients with checkpoint blockade, immunosuppressants, or radiotherapy or other anti-cancer therapy within 4 weeks.

This CDR3 has 13 residues. From germline, CDR1 is MGHDK and CDR2 SYGVNS. V was trimmed by 2 bases and J by 4 bases, leaving 6 bases between them. The repertoire was sequenced with immunoSEQ multiplex PCR; TCRdb's copy has only in-frame clones and lacks some. This sample carries 54,000 or so clones, roughly 75% of them seen once, and the ten largest clones take around 15%. The receptor was derived from a human donor with basal cell carcinoma. The sample consisted of PBMCs, taken before anti-PD-1 treatment. V usage is TRBV25-1 and J usage is TRBJ1-5; the D is unclear. CDR3 region: CASSEHGNQPQHF. CDR3 DNA sequence: TGTGCCAGCAGTGAACATGGGAATCAGCCCCAGCATTTT.